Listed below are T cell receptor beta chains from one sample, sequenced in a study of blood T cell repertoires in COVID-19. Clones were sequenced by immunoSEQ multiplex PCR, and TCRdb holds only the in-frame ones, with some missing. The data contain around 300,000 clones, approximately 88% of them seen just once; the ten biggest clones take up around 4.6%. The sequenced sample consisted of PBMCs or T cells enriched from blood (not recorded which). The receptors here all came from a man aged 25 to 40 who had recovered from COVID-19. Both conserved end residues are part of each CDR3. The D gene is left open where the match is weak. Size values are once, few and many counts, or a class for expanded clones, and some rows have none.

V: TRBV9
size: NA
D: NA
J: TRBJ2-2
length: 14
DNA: TGTGCCAGCAGCAAGGACAGCTACGTCGGGGAGCTGTTTTTT
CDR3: CASSKDSYVGELFF

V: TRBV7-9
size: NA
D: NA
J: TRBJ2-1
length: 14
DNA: TGTGCCAGCAGCTTAGCACCGACAGGCAATGAGCAGTTCTTC
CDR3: CASSLAPTGNEQFF

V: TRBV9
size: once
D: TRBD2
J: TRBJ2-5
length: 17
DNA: TGTGCCAGCAGCGTCCCCTCCAGCGGGGGCAGCCAAGAGACCCAGTACTTC
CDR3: CASSVPSSGGSQETQYF

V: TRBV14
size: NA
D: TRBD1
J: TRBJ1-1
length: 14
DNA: TGTGCCAGCAGCCAACACAGGGGTTTCACTGAAGCTTTCTTT
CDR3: CASSQHRGFTEAFF

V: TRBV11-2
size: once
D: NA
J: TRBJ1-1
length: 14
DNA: TGTGCCAGCAGCTTAGCCGACAGTAACACTGAAGCTTTCTTT
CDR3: CASSLADSNTEAFF

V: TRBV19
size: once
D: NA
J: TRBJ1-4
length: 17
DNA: TGTGCCAGTAGTATGATTGGGCGGGGCAGCTCTAATGAAAAACTGTTTTTT
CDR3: CASSMIGRGSSNEKLFF

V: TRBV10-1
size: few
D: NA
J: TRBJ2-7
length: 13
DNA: TGCGCCAGCAGCCCCTTGAGGAACTACGAGCAGTACTTC
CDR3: CASSPLRNYEQYF

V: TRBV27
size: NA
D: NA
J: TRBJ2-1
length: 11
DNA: TGTGCCAGCAGTTTACCTAATGAGCAGTTCTTC
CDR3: CASSLPNEQFF

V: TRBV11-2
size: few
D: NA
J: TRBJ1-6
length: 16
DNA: TGTGCCAGCAGTCCGGGGGTGGCTTCCTATAATTCACCCCTCCACTTT
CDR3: CASSPGVASYNSPLHF

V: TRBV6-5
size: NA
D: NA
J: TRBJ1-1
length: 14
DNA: TGTGCCAGCAGTTCCCAGGGTTCTAACACTGAAGCTTTCTTT
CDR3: CASSSQGSNTEAFF

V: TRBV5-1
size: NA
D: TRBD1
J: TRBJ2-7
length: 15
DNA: TGCGCCAGCAGCTTGGGACAGGGGGGAGTATCCGAGCAGTACTTC
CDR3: CASSLGQGGVSEQYF

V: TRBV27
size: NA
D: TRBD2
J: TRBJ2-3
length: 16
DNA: TGTGCCAGCAGTCCCCAACTAGATAGCGGGAGAGATACGCAGTATTTT
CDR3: CASSPQLDSGRDTQYF

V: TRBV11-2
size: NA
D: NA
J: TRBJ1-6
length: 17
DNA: TGTGCCAGCAGCTTAGGTCTCTCGGACAGAATTAATTCACCCCTCCACTTT
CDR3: CASSLGLSDRINSPLHF

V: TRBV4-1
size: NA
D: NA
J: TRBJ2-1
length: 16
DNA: TGCGCCAGCAGCCAAGATCGACATTCAGGGTACAATGAGCAGTTCTTC
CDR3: CASSQDRHSGYNEQFF

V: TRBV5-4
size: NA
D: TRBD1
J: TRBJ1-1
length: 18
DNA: TGTGCCAGCAGCTTGGGCCTACAGGGGGGTCTAGGGAACACTGAAGCTTTCTTT
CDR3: CASSLGLQGGLGNTEAFF

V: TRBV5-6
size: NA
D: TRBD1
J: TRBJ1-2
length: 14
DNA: TGTGCCAGCAGCGATGGGACAGCCCGCTATGGCTACACCTTC
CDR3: CASSDGTARYGYTF

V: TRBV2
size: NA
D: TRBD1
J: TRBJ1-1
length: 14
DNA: TGTGCCAGCAGCTCGGACAGGGTTAACACTGAAGCTTTCTTT
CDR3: CASSSDRVNTEAFF

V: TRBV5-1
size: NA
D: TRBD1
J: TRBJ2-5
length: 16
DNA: TGCGCCAGCAGCTTCCAGGGACAGGGGGCGATGGCGACCCAGTACTTC
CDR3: CASSFQGQGAMATQYF

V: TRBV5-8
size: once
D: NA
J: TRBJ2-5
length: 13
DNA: TGTGCCAGCAGCCCGGACAGCTGGGAGACCCAGTACTTC
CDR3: CASSPDSWETQYF

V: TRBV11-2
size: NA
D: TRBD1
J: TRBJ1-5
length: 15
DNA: TGTGCCAGCAGCCCAAACAACAGGGGGGGTCAGCCCCAGCATTTT
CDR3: CASSPNNRGGQPQHF

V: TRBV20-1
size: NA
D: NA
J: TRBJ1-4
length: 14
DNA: TGCAGTGCTAGTGGGGCAGGGAAGGGTGAAAAACTGTTTTTT
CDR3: CSASGAGKGEKLFF

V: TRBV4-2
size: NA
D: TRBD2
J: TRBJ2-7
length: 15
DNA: TGTGCCAGCAGCCAAGTTAGCGGGGGGGTCTACGAGCAGTACTTC
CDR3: CASSQVSGGVYEQYF

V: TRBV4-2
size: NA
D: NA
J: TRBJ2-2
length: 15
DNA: TGTGCCAGCAGCCAAGATCCGAGCTACACCGGGGAGCTGTTTTTT
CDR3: CASSQDPSYTGELFF

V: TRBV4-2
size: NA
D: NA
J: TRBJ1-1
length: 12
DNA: TGTGCCAGCAGCCAAGATCCAACCGGACTTGGATTT
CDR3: CASSQDPTGLGF

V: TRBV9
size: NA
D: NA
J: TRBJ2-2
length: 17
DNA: TGTGCCAGCAGCGCCTCTCCGGGACACAAAAACACCGGGGAGCTGTTTTTT
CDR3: CASSASPGHKNTGELFF

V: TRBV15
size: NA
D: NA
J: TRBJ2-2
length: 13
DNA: TGTGCCACCAGCAGAGATATAGCCGGGGAGCTGTTTTTT
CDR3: CATSRDIAGELFF

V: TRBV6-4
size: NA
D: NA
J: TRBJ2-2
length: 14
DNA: TGTGCCAGCAGCGAACAGGGTAATACCGGGGAGCTGTTTTTT
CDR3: CASSEQGNTGELFF

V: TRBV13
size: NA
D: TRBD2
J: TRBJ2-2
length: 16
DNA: TGTGCCAGCAGCCTGCGGGGGGCCTCGGGTACCGGGGAGCTGTTTTTT
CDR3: CASSLRGASGTGELFF

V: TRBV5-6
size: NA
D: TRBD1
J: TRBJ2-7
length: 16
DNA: TGTGCCAGCAGCTTTTCGGGACAGGCACCTTCCTACGAGCAGTACTTC
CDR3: CASSFSGQAPSYEQYF

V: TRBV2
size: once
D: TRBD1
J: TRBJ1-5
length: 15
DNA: TGTGCCAGCAGAGGGGACAGGGTTACCAATCAGCCCCAGCATTTT
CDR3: CASRGDRVTNQPQHF

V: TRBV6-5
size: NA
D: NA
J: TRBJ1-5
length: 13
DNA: TGTGCCAGCAGTCAACAGGGAAATCAGCCCCAGCATTTT
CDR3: CASSQQGNQPQHF

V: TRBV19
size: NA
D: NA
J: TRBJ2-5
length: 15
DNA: TGTGCCAGTACCGATACAGGGAGAAGCGACGAGACCCAGTACTTC
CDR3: CASTDTGRSDETQYF

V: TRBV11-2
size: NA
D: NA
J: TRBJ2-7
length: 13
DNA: TGTGCCAGCAGCCCAGCGGGGACATACGAGCAGTACTTC
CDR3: CASSPAGTYEQYF

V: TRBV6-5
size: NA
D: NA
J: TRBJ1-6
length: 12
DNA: TGTGCCAGCAGAACCGGGAATTCACCCCTCCACTTT
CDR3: CASRTGNSPLHF

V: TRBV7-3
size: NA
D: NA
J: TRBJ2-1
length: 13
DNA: TGTGCCAGCGCGGGGACCCGCTCTAGTGAGCAGTTCTTC
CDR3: CASAGTRSSEQFF

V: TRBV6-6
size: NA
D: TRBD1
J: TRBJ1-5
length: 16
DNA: TGTGCCAGCAGTTACTCGGGGACAGGGGGTTATCAGCCCCAGCATTTT
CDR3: CASSYSGTGGYQPQHF

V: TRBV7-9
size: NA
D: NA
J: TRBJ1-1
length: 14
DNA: TGTGCCAGCAGCGACAGTGTAATGAACACTGAAGCTTTCTTT
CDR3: CASSDSVMNTEAFF